The 30 T cell receptor beta chains below were found in one sample sequenced in a study of T cell responses to AZD1222 COVID-19 vaccine. The data were produced by immunoSEQ multiplex PCR, yet TCRdb's version contains in-frame clones alone and is incomplete. The sample holds approximately 31,000 clones, roughly 90% seen once. The input for sequencing was peripheral blood, taken 28 days after the second AZD1222 dose. The receptors come from an adult who received the AZD1222 COVID-19 vaccine.

The V call is TRBV6-2 or TRBV6-3, the J call TRBJ1-1, with D uncertain. Trimming shortened V by 2 bases and J by 1 base, and 14 bases separated the two germline ends. Germline-derived CDR1 and CDR2 are MNHEY and SVGEGT. This CDR3 spans 16 amino acids. CDR3 in amino acids: CASSYRPALGNTEAFF. In DNA form, the CDR3 reads TGTGCCAGCAGTTACCGGCCAGCTCTGGGGAACACTGAAGCTTTCTTT.

This chain joins TRBV5-6 and TRBJ1-1; 7 bases fit TRBD1. The CDR3 spans 13 residues. The V gene's germline CDR1 is SGHDT and CDR2 YYEEEE. With 3 bases clipped from V and 5 bases from J, the junction kept 4 bases outside the gene matches. This chain's CDR3 is CASSSAGGTEAFF. The CDR3 coding sequence is TGTGCCAGCAGCTCGGCAGGGGGTACTGAAGCTTTCTTT.

This clone has only a few counts. The rearrangement links TRBV5-1 to TRBJ1-2; 7 bases match TRBD1. The CDR3 spans 16 residues. The germline V gene encodes CDR1 SGHRS and CDR2 YFSETQ. V lost 4 bases to trimming and J lost 4 bases; unmatched junction nucleotides: 13. This CDR3 is CASSGEEGARGYGYTF. The CDR3 coding sequence is TGCGCCAGCAGCGGGGAGGAGGGGGCGCGTGGCTATGGCTACACCTTC.

The V gene is TRBV5-1, the J gene TRBJ2-7; 14 nucleotides align to TRBD2. The CDR3 consists of 17 residues. The ends lost 4 bases at V and 0 bases at J; junction bases unmatched: 6. Germline CDR1 is SGHRS and CDR2 is YFSETQ. CDR3 in amino acids: CASSAGLAGVFSYEQYF. CDR3 bases: TGCGCCAGCAGCGCGGGACTAGCGGGGGTATTCTCCTACGAGCAGTACTTC.

The genes are TRBV19 and TRBJ2-7, with D unresolved. There are 16 residues in the CDR3. Trimming stripped 5 bases from V and 2 bases from J, with 19 bases between. The germline gives CDR1 LNHDA, CDR2 SQIVND (reference sequence). The CDR3 nucleotides read TGTGCCAGTAGTCCCCGACGGAGCTCAACTACCTACGAGCAGTACTTC. Residues: CASSPRRSSTTYEQYF.

CDR3 nucleotide sequence: TGTGCCAGCAGCCTCGGACATTCAGGGACTGAAGCTTTCTTT. Amino acid sequence: CASSLGHSGTEAFF. The rearrangement links TRBV7-3 to TRBJ1-1, with D possibly being TRBD1 (5 bases). With 5 bases removed from V and 5 bases from J, the gap between germline ends came to 15 bases. The germline V gene encodes CDR1 SGHTA and CDR2 FQGTGA. The CDR3 length is 14 residues.

The chain joins TRBV6-5 to TRBJ2-5, with 8 positions matching TRBD2. Trimming took 0 bases from V and 5 from J; bases not matched to a gene: 8. The CDR3 sequence is 16 residues long. Looked up from germline, CDR1 is MNHEY and CDR2 is SVGAGI. CDR3 in DNA: TGTGCCAGCAGTTACTCGGGTAGCGGGGTATGGGAGACCCAGTACTTC. It codes for CASSYSGSGVWETQYF.

The genes are TRBV6-5 and TRBJ1-3, with TRBD1 as a possible D gene (5 bases). The CDR3 consists of 15 residues. Germline lookup yields CDR1 MNHEY and CDR2 SVGAGI. Trimming removed 6 bases from V and 1 base from J, with 13 bases in between. The CDR3 DNA follows: TGTGCCAGCAGGATAGGGAAGGGGTCTGGAAACACCATATATTTT. Its protein product is CASRIGKGSGNTIYF.

V and J are TRBV5-4 and TRBJ1-1; TRBD1 matches at 8 bases. Trimming cost V 4 bases and J 4 bases; bases outside gene matches: 9. CDR3 length: 15 amino acids. Germline values: CDR1 SGHNT, CDR2 YYREEE (reference sequence). This CDR3 is CASSPDRGVGTEAFF. Here the CDR3 DNA reads TGTGCCAGCAGCCCTGACAGGGGCGTGGGCACTGAAGCTTTCTTT.

The rearrangement uses TRBV19 and TRBJ1-1, with 11 bases aligning to TRBD1. This CDR3 comprises 16 residues. Germline assignment: CDR1 LNHDA and CDR2 SQIVND (reference sequence). The ends lost 1 base at V and 1 base at J; junction bases unmatched: 2. CDR3 nucleotides: TGTGCCAGTAGTATAGGGACAGGGGGCGAGAACACTGAAGCTTTCTTT. Translating it yields CASSIGTGGENTEAFF.

J is TRBJ2-1 and V is TRBV7-2; D remains unclear. The V gene lost 8 bases and the J gene lost 7 bases, with 12 bases spanning the gap. CDR3 length equals 12 residues. CDR1 is SGHTA, CDR2 FQGNSA, per germline. CDR3: CASRSETNEQFF. CDR3 nucleotide sequence: TGTGCCAGCCGATCGGAGACGAATGAGCAGTTCTTC. Using reference TRBV7-2 and TRBJ2-1 for the parts outside the CDR3, the full variable domain is GAGVSQSPSNKVTEKGKDVELRCDPISGHTALYWYRQSLGQGLEFLIYFQGNSAPDKSGLPSDRFSAERTGGSVSTLTIQRTQQEDSAVYLCASRSETNEQFFGPGTRLTVL.

The chain combines TRBV11-2 with TRBJ2-3; D unclear. Germline lookup yields CDR1 SGHAT and CDR2 FQNNGV. This CDR3 has 15 amino acids. Trimming cost V 5 bases and J 7 bases, with 19 bases left between them. CDR3 in amino acids: CASSQAGSGFHTQYF. In DNA, the CDR3 is TGTGCCAGCAGCCAAGCAGGCAGTGGTTTCCATACGCAGTATTTT.

The chain is built from TRBV5-1 and TRBJ2-7, with TRBD1 matching 9 bases. This CDR3 is built from 14 residues. Germline values: CDR1 SGHRS, CDR2 YFSETQ. V was pared by 4 bases and J by 2 bases, with 4 bases of the junction left unmatched. As DNA, the CDR3 is TGCGCCAGCAGCGGGACAGGGACCCCCTACGAGCAGTACTTC. Translated: CASSGTGTPYEQYF. Complete variable domain (other parts from reference TRBV5-1 and TRBJ2-7): KAGVTQTPRYLIKTRGQQVTLSCSPISGHRSVSWYQQTPGQGLQFLFEYFSETQRNKGNFPGRFSGRQFSNSRSEMNVSTLELGDSALYLCASSGTGTPYEQYFGPGTRLTVT.

This chain joins TRBV4-2 and TRBJ1-2, with D maybe TRBD1 (5 bases). V lost 0 bases and J 2 bases, leaving 10 bases between the germline ends. Per germline, CDR1 LGHNA and CDR2 YNFKEQ. There are 15 residues in the CDR3. The CDR3 protein is CASSQELGDNYGYTF. Written as DNA, the CDR3 is TGTGCCAGCAGCCAAGAGCTAGGGGACAACTATGGCTACACCTTC.

The chain combines TRBV30 with TRBJ1-3; 7 nucleotides agree with TRBD1. Germline V gene sequence: CDR1 GTSNPN, CDR2 SVGIG (reference sequence). V dropped 5 bases and J dropped 2; count of bases not matched to a gene: 3. This CDR3 comprises 13 residues. CDR3 region: CAWGTGAGNTIYF. CDR3 nucleotide sequence: TGTGCCTGGGGTACAGGGGCTGGAAACACCATATATTTT.

This clone was detected only once. The chain recombines TRBV4-2 with TRBJ2-7; TRBD1 agrees at 8 bases. The CDR3 consists of 16 residues. The V gene end was trimmed by 4 bases and the J gene end by 2 bases; junction bases not matched to a gene: 10. Germline V gene lookup returns CDR1 LGHNA and CDR2 YNFKEQ. In DNA, the CDR3 is TGTGCCAGCAGCCCCACCGGACAGGGTTTGACCTACGAGCAGTACTTC. It yields the protein CASSPTGQGLTYEQYF.

The V call is TRBV5-5, the J call TRBJ1-3; no clear D. Trimming removed 4 bases at V and 8 bases at J, with 13 bases between. The CDR3 length is 13 residues. Germline V gene lookup returns CDR1 SGHKS and CDR2 YYEKEE (reference sequence). As DNA, the CDR3 is TGTGCCAGCAGCCCCGAGAGGGTACACACCATATATTTT. It translates to CASSPERVHTIYF.

This sequence joins TRBV7-2 and TRBJ1-5, with a possible D match to TRBD1 (5 bases). CDR1 is SGHTA, CDR2 FQGNSA, per germline. V dropped 4 bases and J dropped 6 bases, with 13 bases sitting between them. The CDR3 spans 14 residues. CDR3 amino acids: CASSYTTASQPQHF. The CDR3 DNA sequence: TGTGCCAGCAGCTATACGACAGCGAGTCAGCCCCAGCATTTT. Looking up the rest from reference TRBV7-2 and TRBJ1-5 gives the full variable domain: GAGVSQSPSNKVTEKGKDVELRCDPISGHTALYWYRQSLGQGLEFLIYFQGNSAPDKSGLPSDRFSAERTGGSVSTLTIQRTQQEDSAVYLCASSYTTASQPQHFGDGTRLSIL.

The gene calls are TRBV9 and TRBJ1-2; the D gene is possibly TRBD1 (6 bases). Per the germline V gene, CDR1 is SGDLS and CDR2 is YYNGEE. Trimming removed 2 bases from V and 1 base from J, with 9 bases in between. The length of the CDR3 is 14 residues. CDR3 DNA sequence: TGTGCCAGCAGCGTGGGCAGGGGTAACTATGGCTACACCTTC. It encodes CASSVGRGNYGYTF.

This rearrangement joins TRBV11-2 to TRBJ2-7; D gene unclear. Germline loops: CDR1 SGHAT, CDR2 FQNNGV. Trimming removed 1 base from V and 3 bases from J, with 4 bases in between. The CDR3 is made up of 12 amino acids. The CDR3 sequence: CASSLGRYEQYF. CDR3 in DNA: TGTGCCAGCAGCTTAGGACGCTACGAGCAGTACTTC.

The chain links TRBV2 to TRBJ2-7; 7 positions match TRBD1. This CDR3 is 12 amino acids long. V was pared by 4 bases and J by 3 bases, with 0 bases of the junction left unmatched. CDR1 is SNHLY, CDR2 FYNNEI, per germline. CDR3 in amino acids: CASSGQGYEQYF. The CDR3 bases are TGTGCCAGCAGTGGACAGGGCTACGAGCAGTACTTC.

The rearrangement joins TRBV4-2 to TRBJ2-6; D unclear. The V gene lost 0 bases and the J gene lost 1 base, with 4 bases spanning the gap. Per the germline V gene, CDR1 is LGHNA and CDR2 is YNFKEQ. The CDR3 is 15 amino acids. The DNA for the CDR3 is TGTGCCAGCAGCCAAGATGAATCTGGGGCCAACGTCCTGACTTTC. It encodes CASSQDESGANVLTF.

The chain recombines TRBV6-1 with TRBJ1-3; D remains unclear. Trimming pared 2 bases from V and 0 bases from J, leaving 5 bases between. The CDR3 sequence is 14 residues long. Germline values: CDR1 MNHNS, CDR2 SASEGT. CDR3: CASSEQSSGNTIYF. DNA of the CDR3: TGTGCCAGCAGTGAACAGTCCTCTGGAAACACCATATATTTT.

The chain couples TRBV10-3 to TRBJ1-1; D ambiguous. Germline CDR1 ENHRY, CDR2 SYGVKD. Trimming removed 0 bases from V and 1 base from J, with 6 bases in between. This CDR3 comprises 14 residues. CDR3 in DNA: TGTGCCATCAGTGAGTCTGTAGGGAACACTGAAGCTTTCTTT. This translates into CAISESVGNTEAFF.

CDR3 nucleotides: TGTGCCAGCGGTAACAGGGGTAATGAAAAACTGTTTTTT. Its protein product is CASGNRGNEKLFF. This chain connects TRBV3-1 (or the pseudogene TRBV3-2) to TRBJ1-4; 7 nucleotides line up with TRBD1. Germline CDR1 is LGHDT and CDR2 is YNNKEL (reference sequence). The CDR3 is made up of 13 amino acids. V trimming: 8 bases; J trimming: 4 bases; junction bases outside the gene matches: 4.

The rearrangement links TRBV7-9 to TRBJ1-1, with a weak D call TRBD1 (5 bases). The germline gives CDR1 SEHNR, CDR2 FQNEAQ (reference sequence). Trimming removed 6 bases from V and 4 bases from J, with 18 bases in between. This CDR3 region has 15 residues. CDR3 residues: CASSTSTRGPTEAFF. The CDR3 nucleotides read TGTGCCAGCAGTACTTCTACACGGGGCCCCACTGAAGCTTTCTTT.

J is TRBJ1-2 and V is TRBV6-5; 7 bases agree with TRBD1. Germline assignment: CDR1 MNHEY and CDR2 SVGAGI. The CDR3 has 16 residues. V gave up 4 bases and J gave up 8 bases; unmatched junction bases: 16. The CDR3 DNA sequence: TGTGCCAGCAGTTCGTCCGGGACAGACCGTCCGGGGGGCTACACCTTC. This sequence encodes CASSSSGTDRPGGYTF.

This clone has only one observation. The chain has TRBV6-4 and TRBJ2-3; 8 nucleotides align to TRBD2. Germline CDR1 and CDR2: MRHNA and SNTAGT. V dropped 6 bases and J dropped 1; count of bases not matched to a gene: 3. This CDR3 has 14 residues. The CDR3, as DNA: TGTGCCAGCAGCGCACTAGCGGGCACAGATACGCAGTATTTT. This encodes CASSALAGTDTQYF.

The chain links TRBV6-5 to TRBJ1-2, with D uncertain. V dropped 5 bases and J dropped 8 bases, with 15 bases sitting between them. This CDR3 has 13 residues. Per germline, CDR1 MNHEY and CDR2 SVGAGI. CDR3 coding DNA: TGTGCCAGCAGTCGGCTCCCCCTGGACGGCTACACCTTC. It translates to CASSRLPLDGYTF.

The CDR3 nucleotides read TGTGCCAGCAGCGTAGGGACAGCCAATCAGCCCCAGCATTTT. Amino acids: CASSVGTANQPQHF. The rearrangement links TRBV9 to TRBJ1-5, with D maybe TRBD1 (6 bases). CDR1 SGDLS and CDR2 YYNGEE come from the germline V gene. Trimming pared 0 bases from V and 3 bases from J, leaving 7 bases between. This CDR3 spans 14 amino acids.